The clone carrying this TCR beta chain turned up a few times. The CDR3 extends over 14 amino acids. Trimming removed 0 bases at V and 1 base at J, with 5 bases between. CDR1 and CDR2 from the germline V gene are SGDLS and YYNGEE. This record belongs to a study of identical twins. MiXCR, run by TCRdb on the 5' RACE reads, gives a single entry per CDR3 protein. This sample yields about 660,000 distinct CDR3 sequences, of which approximately 9% are seen a single time; about 0.98% belongs to the top ten. The data also belong to a second study, concerning yellow fever vaccine responses in identical twins.

This sequence was found in a woman under 30 in good health. Sequenced sample: PBMCs. This chain links TRBV9 with TRBJ1-5, with unresolved D. DNA of the CDR3: TGTGCCAGCAGCGTAGGACAAAGCAATCAGCCCCAGCATTTT. Protein: CASSVGQSNQPQHF.